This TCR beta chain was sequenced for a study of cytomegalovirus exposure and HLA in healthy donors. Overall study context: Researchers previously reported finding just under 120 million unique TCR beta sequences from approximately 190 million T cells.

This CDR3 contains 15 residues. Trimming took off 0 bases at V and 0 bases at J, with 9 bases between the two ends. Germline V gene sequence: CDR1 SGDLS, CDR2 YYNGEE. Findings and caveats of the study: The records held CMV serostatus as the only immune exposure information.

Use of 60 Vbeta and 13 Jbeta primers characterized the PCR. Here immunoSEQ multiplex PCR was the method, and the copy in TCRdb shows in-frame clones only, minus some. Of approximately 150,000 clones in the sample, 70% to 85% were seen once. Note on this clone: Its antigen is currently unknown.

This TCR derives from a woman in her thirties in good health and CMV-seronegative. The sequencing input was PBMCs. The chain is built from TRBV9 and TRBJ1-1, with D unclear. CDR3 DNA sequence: TGTGCCAGCAGCGTAGATGGAGCGATGAACACTGAAGCTTTCTTT. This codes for CASSVDGAMNTEAFF.